A single T cell receptor (beta chain) is shown here with its context. Antigen unknown. TCRdb keeps only in-frame clones here, not all; method: immunoSEQ multiplex PCR. The table includes about 1 million clones, about three quarters detected once. This sample was included in a study of shared clonotypes between healthy human individuals. Overall study results and limits: Non-shared clonotypes showed lower generation probabilities than clonotypes common to all four donors. Depth of sequencing was expected to influence donor clonotype sharing.

Input material: memory CD4+ T cells sorted from blood. The sample's subset: CD45RA-negative fraction. This TCR derives from a man aged 18 to 30 in good health.

The CDR3 DNA sequence: TGTGCCAGTAGTATAGGAGGGGTATCGTCCCACGAGCAGTACTTC. Protein: CASSIGGVSSHEQYF. The V call is TRBV19, the J call TRBJ2-7; either TRBD1 or TRBD2 may supply D (5 bases each). The germline V gene has CDR1 LNHDA and CDR2 SQIVND (reference sequence). V dropped 1 base and J dropped 5 bases, with 15 bases sitting between them. This CDR3 has 15 residues. The full variable domain, with the rest looked up from reference TRBV19 and TRBJ2-7, is DGGITQSPKYLFRKEGQNVTLSCEQNLNHDAMYWYRQDPGQGLRLIYYSQIVNDFQKGDIAEGYSVSREKKESFPLTVTSAQKNPTAFYLCASSIGGVSSHEQYFGPGTRLTVT.